A single TCR beta chain is shown here with its context. The antigen remains undetermined. Amplification of TCR beta CDR3 regions used RNA as the template. HTBI primers were used for first-round RT-PCR of the TCR CDR3. TCRdb processed the multiplex PCR reads anew with MiXCR; each CDR3 protein has one entry. The sample yields about 400,000 distinct CDR3 sequences, 15% to 19% seen once. This CDR3 is 15 amino acids long. V was shortened by 8 bases and J by 6 bases, with 21 bases between the two germline ends. In germline, CDR1 is LGHNA, CDR2 YNFKEQ. The data were taken from a study of T cells in Graves' hyperthyroidism and ophthalmopathy. General study results and limits: The model foresaw ophthalmopathy a median approximately 6.3 months prior to onset. Among thyroid clonotypes expanded above 0.001, most also appeared in blood.

The TCR comes from a woman aged 18-35 years with Graves' hyperthyroidism. Material for sequencing was blood. The V and J genes are TRBV4-2 and TRBJ2-3; D possibly corresponds to TRBD2 (6 bases). CDR3 loop: CASGLRDAGEDTQYF. The CDR3 nucleotides are TGTGCCAGCGGCCTGCGGGACGCAGGAGAGGATACGCAGTATTTT.